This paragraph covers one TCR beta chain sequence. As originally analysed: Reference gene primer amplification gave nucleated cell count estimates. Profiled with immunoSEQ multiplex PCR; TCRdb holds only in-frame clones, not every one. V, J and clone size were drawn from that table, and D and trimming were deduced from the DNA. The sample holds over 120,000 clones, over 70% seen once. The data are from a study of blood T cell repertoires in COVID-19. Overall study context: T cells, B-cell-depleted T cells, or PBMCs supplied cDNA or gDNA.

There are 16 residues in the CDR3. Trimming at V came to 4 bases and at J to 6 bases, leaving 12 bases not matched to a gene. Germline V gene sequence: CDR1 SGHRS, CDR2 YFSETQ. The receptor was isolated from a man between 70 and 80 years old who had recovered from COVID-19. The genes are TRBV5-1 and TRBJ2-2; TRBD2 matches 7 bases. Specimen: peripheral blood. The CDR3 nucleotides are TGCGCCAGCAGCCCGACTAGCAGCTTGTATTCCGGGGAGCTGTTTTTT. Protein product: CASSPTSSLYSGELFF.